The T cell receptor beta chain under discussion was sequenced for a study of tumor-infiltrating lymphocytes in localized non-small cell lung cancer. Study findings and constraints: Only some patients had TCR sequencing, depending on available tissue. TCRbeta sequencing showed higher T cell infiltration in tumors than uninvolved lung.

As for this clone: Its antigen remains unidentified.

Produced via immunoSEQ multiplex PCR; TCRdb's table is partial and in-frame only. The table shows about 16,000 clones, with roughly 79% occurring only once. V was trimmed by 0 bases and J by 7 bases, leaving 15 bases between them. The V gene's germline CDR1 is LNHNV and CDR2 YYDKDF (reference sequence). There are 16 residues in the CDR3. What was sequenced was lung tumor tissue. This sequence joins TRBV15 and TRBJ1-4; the D gene is possibly TRBD1 (5 bases). The source is a human donor with non-small cell lung cancer. The CDR3 reads CATSRDLSGRGEKLFF. CDR3 nucleotide sequence: TGTGCCACCAGCAGAGATCTTTCAGGGAGGGGTGAAAAACTGTTTTTT.